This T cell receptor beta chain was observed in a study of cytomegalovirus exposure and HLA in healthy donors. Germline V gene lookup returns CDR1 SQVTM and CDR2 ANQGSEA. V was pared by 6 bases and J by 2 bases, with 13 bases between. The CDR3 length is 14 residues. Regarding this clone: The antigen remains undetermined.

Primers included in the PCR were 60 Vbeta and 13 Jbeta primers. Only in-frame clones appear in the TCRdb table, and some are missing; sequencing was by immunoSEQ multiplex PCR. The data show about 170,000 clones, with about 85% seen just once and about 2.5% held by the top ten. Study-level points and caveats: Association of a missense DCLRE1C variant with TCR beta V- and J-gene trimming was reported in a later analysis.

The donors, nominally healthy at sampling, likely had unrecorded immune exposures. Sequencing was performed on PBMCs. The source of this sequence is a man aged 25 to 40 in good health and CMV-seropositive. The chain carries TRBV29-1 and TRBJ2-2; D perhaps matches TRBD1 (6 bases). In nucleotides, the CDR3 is TGCAGCGTGGTGACAGGCTCAAACACCGGGGAGCTGTTTTTT. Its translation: CSVVTGSNTGELFF.